This T cell receptor (beta chain) was profiled in a study of blood T cell repertoires in COVID-19. V lost 3 bases and J 1 base, leaving 7 bases between the germline ends. Looked up from germline, CDR1 is SGHKS and CDR2 is YYEKEE (reference sequence). The length of the CDR3 is 14 residues. The protocol was immunoSEQ multiplex PCR, while the TCRdb copy is restricted to in-frame clones and leaves out a portion. The repertoire holds about 230,000 clones, with 86% as singletons. J is TRBJ2-2 and V is TRBV5-5; possible D gene TRBD1, 6 bases. The specimen sequenced was PBMCs or T cells enriched from blood (not recorded which). The TCR comes from a woman in her fifties or sixties in a cohort exposed to, infected with or recovered from COVID-19 (not recorded which). The CDR3 DNA reads as TGTGCCAGCAGCTGGGGGCAGAACACCGGGGAGCTGTTTTTT. Translating gives CASSWGQNTGELFF.